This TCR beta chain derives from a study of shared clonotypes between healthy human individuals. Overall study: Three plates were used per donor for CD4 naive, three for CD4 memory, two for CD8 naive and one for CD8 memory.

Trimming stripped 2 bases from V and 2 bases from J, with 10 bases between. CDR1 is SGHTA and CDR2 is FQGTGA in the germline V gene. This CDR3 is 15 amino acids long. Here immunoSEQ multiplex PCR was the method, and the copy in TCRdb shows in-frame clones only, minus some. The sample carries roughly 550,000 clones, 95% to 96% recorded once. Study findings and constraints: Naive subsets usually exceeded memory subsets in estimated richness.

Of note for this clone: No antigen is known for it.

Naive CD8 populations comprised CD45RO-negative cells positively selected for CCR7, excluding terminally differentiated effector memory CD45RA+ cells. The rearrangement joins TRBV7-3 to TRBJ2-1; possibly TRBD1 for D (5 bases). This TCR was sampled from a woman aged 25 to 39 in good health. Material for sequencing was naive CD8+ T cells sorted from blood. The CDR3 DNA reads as TGTGCCAGCAGCTTAGGGGCATCTACCTACAATGAGCAGTTCTTC. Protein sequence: CASSLGASTYNEQFF.